One sample yielded the 19 T cell receptor beta chains listed below, sequenced in a study of naive and memory T cell subsets. Ligated cDNA underwent four rounds of PCR with nested alpha and beta constant region primers and SP2. TCRdb called the UMI-ligation and nested PCR reads again in MiXCR, with one record for every CDR3 protein. The table includes tens of thousands of distinct CDR3 sequences, roughly 9.6% detected once. As for treatment: skin biopsy from PPD injection site in Mantoux-positive individual. The library had UMIs added by 3' ligation of an oligonucleotide to TCR cDNA. This sample comprised skin, obtained from a tuberculin skin test site. The receptor set was obtained from an adult in good health.

This chain uses TRBV7-2 with TRBJ1-6; D is unclear. In germline, CDR1 is SGHTA, CDR2 FQGNSA. The CDR3 has 18 residues. V was shortened by 4 bases and J by 5 bases, with 21 bases between the two germline ends. The CDR3 DNA reads as TGTGCCAGCAGCTCAAACCCCTCAGTCGGGGTTGATAATTCACCCCTCCACTTT. Translation gives CASSSNPSVGVDNSPLHF.

This clonotype was counted only a few times. The V gene is TRBV20-1, the J gene TRBJ1-2, with D unresolved. Trimming removed 5 bases from V and 8 bases from J, with 6 bases in between. Germline V gene lookup returns CDR1 DFQATT and CDR2 SNEGSKA (reference sequence). CDR3 length equals 9 residues. The CDR3 loop is CSALPGYTF. CDR3 DNA: TGCAGTGCTTTGCCAGGCTACACCTTC.

This clonotype was observed many times. The rearrangement joins TRBV3-1 to TRBJ2-7, with TRBD2 matching over 8 bases. Per the germline V gene, CDR1 is LGHDT and CDR2 is YNNKEL (reference sequence). Trimming removed 1 base from V and 7 bases from J; junction bases left unmatched: 6. This CDR3 spans 14 amino acids. For the CDR3, the DNA is TGTGCCAGCAGCCAAGTCGGGAGGGGTGGGGAGCAGTACTTC. Translated: CASSQVGRGGEQYF.

Of note for this clonotype: A read error is likely, as this CDR3 ends without the conserved phenylalanine or tryptophan. This chain connects TRBV7-9 to TRBJ1-1; D unclear. Germline V gene lookup returns CDR1 SEHNR and CDR2 FQNEAQ (reference sequence). The CDR3 spans 11 residues. Trimming shortened V by 8 bases and J by 7 bases, and 11 bases separated the two germline ends. CDR3 in DNA: TGTGCCAGCCAGAAGGGAGATGAAGCTTTCTCT. It encodes CASQKGDEAFS.

In this sample, this clonotype turned up many times. This sequence joins TRBV6-5 and TRBJ1-1, with D uncertain. Germline CDR1 and CDR2: MNHEY and SVGAGI. Trimming pared 4 bases from V and 1 base from J, leaving 7 bases between. CDR3 length: 13 residues. This CDR3 reads CASSFQKNTEAFF. The CDR3, as DNA: TGTGCCAGCAGTTTCCAGAAGAACACTGAAGCTTTCTTT.

The table lists this clonotype with many counts. The chain carries TRBV18 and TRBJ2-1; 9 nucleotides align to TRBD2. In germline, CDR1 is KGHSH, CDR2 LQKENI. The V gene end was trimmed by 0 bases and the J gene end by 0 bases; junction bases not matched to a gene: 9. This CDR3 is built from 19 residues. The CDR3 region has the DNA TGTGCCAGCTCACCACCAGTCGATAGCGGGAGCTTCTCCTACAATGAGCAGTTCTTC. Protein product: CASSPPVDSGSFSYNEQFF.

The V and J genes are TRBV2 and TRBJ2-1, with 13 positions matching TRBD2. V was pared by 7 bases and J by 5 bases, with 5 bases of the junction left unmatched. There are 15 residues in the CDR3. The germline gives CDR1 SNHLY, CDR2 FYNNEI. The CDR3, as DNA: TGTGCCAGCACTGGGACTAGCGGGATCGACAATGAGCAGTTCTTC. Protein sequence: CASTGTSGIDNEQFF.

The rearrangement links TRBV19 to TRBJ1-4, with TRBD1 matching over 7 bases. Germline values: CDR1 LNHDA, CDR2 SQIVND (reference sequence). This CDR3 region has 16 residues. The V and J ends lost 6 bases and 0 bases, in that order; junction bases with no gene match: 7. The CDR3 coding sequence is TGTGCCAGTAGCACGGTCGGGACAGCAACTAATGAAAAACTGTTTTTT. Translation gives CASSTVGTATNEKLFF.

The sample holds many counts of this clonotype. The rearrangement uses TRBV29-1 and TRBJ2-1; D not certain. The germline gives CDR1 SQVTM, CDR2 ANQGSEA. Trimming pared 3 bases from V and 0 bases from J, leaving 9 bases between. The CDR3 spans 14 residues. The DNA of the CDR3 is TGCAGCGTTGATCTTGATAGCTCCTACAATGAGCAGTTCTTC. This translates into CSVDLDSSYNEQFF.

This clonotype was seen more than once but under ten times. The rearrangement joins TRBV7-9 to TRBJ2-3; D might be TRBD1 (6 bases). V lost 3 bases, J lost 6 bases, and 19 bases lay in between. Germline V gene data show CDR1 as SEHNR and CDR2 as FQNEAQ (reference sequence). The CDR3 spans 16 residues. The CDR3 bases are TGTGCCAGCAGCTTTGGGGGCCCGGACATTTCCGATACGCAGTATTTT. Protein sequence: CASSFGGPDISDTQYF.

The chain joins TRBV30 to TRBJ2-7, with 8 bases lining up with TRBD2. J gave up 2 bases and V 7 bases, and 7 bases lay outside the gene matches. The germline V gene encodes CDR1 GTSNPN and CDR2 SVGIG (reference sequence). The CDR3 loop spans 13 amino acids. CDR3 region: CALAAGGPYEQYF. In nucleotides, the CDR3 is TGTGCCTTAGCGGCGGGAGGCCCCTACGAGCAGTACTTC. The full variable domain, with the rest looked up from reference TRBV30 and TRBJ2-7, is SQTIHQWPATLVQPVGSPLSLECTVEGTSNPNLYWYRQAAGRGLQLLFYSVGIGQISSEVPQNLSASRPQDRQFILSSKKLLLSDSGFYLCALAAGGPYEQYFGPGTRLTVT.

This clonotype was seen repeatedly, ten times or more. CDR3 nucleotide sequence: TGTGCCAGCAGCCCACTCCGGACAGGGGGCTTGAACGCCGAGCTGTTTTTT. Translated: CASSPLRTGGLNAELFF. V gene TRBV11-3 combines with J gene TRBJ2-2; 11 nucleotides agree with TRBD1. The germline gives CDR1 SGHNT, CDR2 YENEEA. The CDR3 runs 17 residues. The V and J ends lost 5 bases and 11 bases, in that order; junction bases with no gene match: 16. Using reference TRBV11-3 and TRBJ2-2 for the parts outside the CDR3, the full variable domain is EAGVVQSPRYKIIEKKQPVAFWCNPISGHNTLYWYLQNLGQGPELLIRYENEEAVDDSQLPKDRFSAERLKGVDSTLKIQPAELGDSAVYLCASSPLRTGGLNAELFFGEGSRLTVL.

The V gene is TRBV11-2, the J gene TRBJ2-3; D gene uncertain. Germline CDR1 and CDR2: SGHAT and FQNNGV. The CDR3 consists of 14 residues. V lost 1 base to trimming and J lost 0 bases, with 5 bases between them. In DNA form, the CDR3 reads TGTGCCAGCAGCTTAGTTCGGAGCACAGATACGCAGTATTTT. It codes for CASSLVRSTDTQYF.

This clonotype has at least ten counts. The CDR3 sequence: CASTFQTINTEAFF. CDR3 coding DNA: TGCGCCAGCACCTTCCAAACTATTAACACTGAAGCTTTCTTT. V usage is TRBV4-1 and J usage is TRBJ1-1; D unresolved. Germline V gene sequence: CDR1 MGHRA, CDR2 YSYEKL. CDR3 length equals 14 residues. V lost 7 bases and J lost 2, with 14 bases in between.

This chain links TRBV10-3 with TRBJ2-3, with D unresolved. This CDR3 is built from 13 residues. CDR1 is ENHRY and CDR2 is SYGVKD in the germline V gene. Trimming removed 4 bases from V and 4 bases from J, with 9 bases in between. The CDR3 DNA reads as TGTGCCATCAGTGGCGGCATTGCAGATACGCAGTATTTT. This sequence encodes CAISGGIADTQYF.

The V call is TRBV5-1, the J call TRBJ2-1, with D maybe TRBD2 (6 bases). This CDR3 has 14 amino acids. Trimming stripped 0 bases from V and 3 bases from J, with 7 bases between. CDR1 SGHRS and CDR2 YFSETQ come from the germline V gene. CDR3: CASSLEAGYNEQFF. The CDR3 DNA reads as TGCGCCAGCAGCTTGGAAGCGGGCTACAATGAGCAGTTCTTC.

The V gene is TRBV7-2, the J gene TRBJ2-1, with D hard to call. Germline assignment: CDR1 SGHTA and CDR2 FQGNSA. This CDR3 has 13 residues. The V end lost 5 bases, the J end lost 1 base, and 6 bases lay between the germline ends. CDR3 amino acids: CASSPVSYNEQFF. CDR3 nucleotide sequence: TGTGCCAGCAGCCCGGTTTCCTACAATGAGCAGTTCTTC.

The chain joins TRBV27 to TRBJ1-6; maybe TRBD1 (5 bases). Trimming shortened V by 5 bases and J by 6 bases, and 8 bases separated the two germline ends. Germline CDR1 and CDR2: MNHEY and SMNVEV (reference sequence). The CDR3 covers 13 residues. The chain's CDR3 is CASSRQFNSPLHF. CDR3 DNA sequence: TGTGCCAGCAGTCGACAGTTTAATTCACCCCTCCACTTT.

This clonotype was seen repeatedly, ten times or more. The gene calls are TRBV6-1 and TRBJ2-7, with TRBD2 identical over 11 bases. J lost 6 bases, V lost 1 base, and 5 bases had no gene match. Germline lookup yields CDR1 MNHNS and CDR2 SASEGT. This CDR3 has 15 amino acids. The CDR3 loop reads CASSEDLAGGLEQYF. The CDR3 DNA is TGTGCCAGCAGTGAAGACCTAGCGGGAGGACTCGAGCAGTACTTC.